This T cell receptor (beta chain) is drawn from a study of shared clonotypes between healthy human individuals. Notes on this clone: Its target is unknown.

Genomic DNA per cell subset filled all wells of several immunoSEQ plates. Data came from immunoSEQ multiplex PCR; TCRdb stores just in-frame clones and leaves some out. The profile covers roughly 850,000 clones, with about 96% appearing a single time and under 0.3% taken by the ten largest. Study-wide findings and caveats: Generation probabilities were higher for clonotypes shared across all four sorted-subset donors than for unshared ones.

This CDR3 is built from 11 residues. Germline V gives CDR1 WSHSY, CDR2 SAAADI. Trimming cost V 3 bases and J 6 bases, with 6 bases left between them. Naive CD8 cells comprised CD45RO-negative, CCR7-positively selected cells, excluding terminally differentiated effector memory CD45RA+ cells. Sequencing was done on a sample of naive CD8+ T cells sorted from blood. The chain is built from TRBV10-2 and TRBJ2-7, with no clear D. The source of this sequence is a young man in good health. The CDR3 region has the DNA TGCGCCAGCAGTGATGGTGTCGAGCAGTACTTC. It codes for CASSDGVEQYF.